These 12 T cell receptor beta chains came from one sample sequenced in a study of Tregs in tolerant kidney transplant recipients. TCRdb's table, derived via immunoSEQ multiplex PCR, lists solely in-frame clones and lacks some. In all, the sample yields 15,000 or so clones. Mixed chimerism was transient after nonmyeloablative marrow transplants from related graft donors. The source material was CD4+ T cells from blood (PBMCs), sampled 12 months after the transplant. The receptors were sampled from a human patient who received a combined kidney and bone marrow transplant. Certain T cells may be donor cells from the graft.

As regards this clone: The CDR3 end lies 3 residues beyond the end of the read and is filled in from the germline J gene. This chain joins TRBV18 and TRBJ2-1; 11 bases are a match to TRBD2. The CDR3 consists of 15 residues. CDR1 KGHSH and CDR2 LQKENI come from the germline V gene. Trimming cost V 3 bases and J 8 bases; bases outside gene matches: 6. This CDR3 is CASSPTLAGGDEQFF. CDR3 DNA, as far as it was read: TGTGCCAGCTCACCTACCCTAGCGGGAGGTGATGAG.

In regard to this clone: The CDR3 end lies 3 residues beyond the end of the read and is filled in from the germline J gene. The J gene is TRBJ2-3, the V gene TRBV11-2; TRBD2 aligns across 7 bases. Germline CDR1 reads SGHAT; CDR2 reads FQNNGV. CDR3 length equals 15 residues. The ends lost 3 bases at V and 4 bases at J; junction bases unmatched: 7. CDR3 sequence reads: CASSFRGSAADTQYF. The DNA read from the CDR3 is TGTGCCAGCAGCTTCCGCGGGAGTGCCGCAGATACG.

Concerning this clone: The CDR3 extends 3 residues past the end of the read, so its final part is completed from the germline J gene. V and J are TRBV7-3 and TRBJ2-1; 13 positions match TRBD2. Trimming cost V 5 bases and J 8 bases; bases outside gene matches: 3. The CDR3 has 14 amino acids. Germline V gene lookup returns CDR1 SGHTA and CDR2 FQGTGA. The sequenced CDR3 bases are TGTGCCAGCAGCCCGACTAGCGGGAGGCATGAG. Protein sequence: CASSPTSGRHE. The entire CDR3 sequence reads CASSPTSGRHEQFF. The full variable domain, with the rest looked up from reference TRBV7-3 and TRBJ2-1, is GAGVSQTPSNKVTEKGKYVELRCDPISGHTALYWYRQSLGQGPEFLIYFQGTGAADDSGLPNDRFFAVRPEGSVSTLKIQRTERGDSAVYLCASSPTSGRHEQFFGPGTRLTVL.

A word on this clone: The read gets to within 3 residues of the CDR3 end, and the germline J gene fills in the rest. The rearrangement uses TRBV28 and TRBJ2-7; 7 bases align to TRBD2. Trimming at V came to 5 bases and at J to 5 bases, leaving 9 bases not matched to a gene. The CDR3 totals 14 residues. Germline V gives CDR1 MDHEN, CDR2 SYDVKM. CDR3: CASSRPGGRDEQYF. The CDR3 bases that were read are TGTGCCAGCAGTCGTCCGGGGGGACGGGACGAG.

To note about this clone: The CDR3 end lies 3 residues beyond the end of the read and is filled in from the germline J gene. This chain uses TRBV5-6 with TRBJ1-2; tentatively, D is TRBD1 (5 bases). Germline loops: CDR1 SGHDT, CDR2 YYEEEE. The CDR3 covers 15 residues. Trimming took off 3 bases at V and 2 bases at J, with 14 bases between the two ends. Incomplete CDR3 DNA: TGTGCCAGCAGCTCACAGGTGGGCGCGAACTATGGC. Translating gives CASSSQVGANYG. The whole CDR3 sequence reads CASSSQVGANYGYTF.

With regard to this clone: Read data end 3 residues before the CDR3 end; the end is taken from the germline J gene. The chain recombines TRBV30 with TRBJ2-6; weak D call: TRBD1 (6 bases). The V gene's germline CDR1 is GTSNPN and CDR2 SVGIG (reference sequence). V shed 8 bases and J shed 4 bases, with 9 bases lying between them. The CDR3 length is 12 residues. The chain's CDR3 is CAGTSGANVLTF. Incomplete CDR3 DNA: TGTGCCGGGACATCCGGGGCCAACGTC.

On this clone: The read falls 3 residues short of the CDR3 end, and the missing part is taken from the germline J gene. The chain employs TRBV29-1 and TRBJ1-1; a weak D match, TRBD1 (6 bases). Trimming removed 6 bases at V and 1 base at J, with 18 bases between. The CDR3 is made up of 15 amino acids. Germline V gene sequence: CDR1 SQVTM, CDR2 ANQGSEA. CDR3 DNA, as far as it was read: TGCAGCGTCCTCTCGGGGGGGGCGGAGAACACTGAA. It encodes CSVLSGGAENTE. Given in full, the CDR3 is CSVLSGGAENTEAFF.

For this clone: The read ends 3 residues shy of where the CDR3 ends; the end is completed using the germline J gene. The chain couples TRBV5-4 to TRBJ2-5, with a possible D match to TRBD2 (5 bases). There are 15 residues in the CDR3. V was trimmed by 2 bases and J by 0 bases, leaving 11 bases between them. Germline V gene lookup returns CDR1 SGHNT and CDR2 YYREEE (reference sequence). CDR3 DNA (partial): TGTGCCAGCAGCTTAGGAGCGGATAACCAAGAGACC. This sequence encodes CASSLGADNQET. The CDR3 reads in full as CASSLGADNQETQYF.

Partial CDR3 DNA: TGTGCCAGTAGTATAGAGGTGACTAGACGCGAGACC. Encoded protein: CASSIEVTRRET. The complete CDR3 protein is CASSIEVTRRETQYF. The chain couples TRBV19 to TRBJ2-5; tentative D call: TRBD2 (6 bases). The read terminates 3 residues ahead of where the CDR3 ends, so the germline J gene completes it. Germline V lookup: CDR1 LNHDA, CDR2 SQIVND (reference sequence). V dropped 0 bases and J dropped 5 bases, with 13 bases sitting between them. The length of the CDR3 is 15 residues.

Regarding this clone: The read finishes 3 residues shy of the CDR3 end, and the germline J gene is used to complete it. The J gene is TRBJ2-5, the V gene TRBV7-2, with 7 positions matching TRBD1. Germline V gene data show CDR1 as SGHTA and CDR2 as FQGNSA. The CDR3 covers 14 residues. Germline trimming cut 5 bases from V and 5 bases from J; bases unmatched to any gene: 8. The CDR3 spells CASSPQGVLETQYF. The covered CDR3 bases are TGTGCCAGCAGCCCGCAGGGGGTTCTGGAGACC.

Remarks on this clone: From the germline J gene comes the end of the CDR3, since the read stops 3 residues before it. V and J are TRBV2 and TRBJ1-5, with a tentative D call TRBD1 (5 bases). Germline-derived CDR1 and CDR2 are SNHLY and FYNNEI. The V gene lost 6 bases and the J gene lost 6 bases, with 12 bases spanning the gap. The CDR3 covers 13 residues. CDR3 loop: CASRVGVVQPQHF. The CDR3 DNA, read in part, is TGTGCCAGCAGAGTAGGGGTGGTTCAGCCC.

The CDR3 region is CSVNLAVQETQYF. The CDR3 DNA, read in part, is TGCAGCGTTAATTTAGCAGTTCAAGAGACC. The V gene is TRBV29-1, the J gene TRBJ2-5; D not resolved. The CDR3 end falls 3 residues outside the read, so it is completed with the germline J gene. Germline assignment: CDR1 SQVTM and CDR2 ANQGSEA. The V end was cut by 5 bases, the J end by 2 bases, with 12 bases between. The CDR3 consists of 13 residues.